Listed here is a single T cell receptor beta chain. Which antigen it targets is not known. The read halts 3 residues ahead of the CDR3 end, with the missing end drawn from the germline J gene. Every participant had a single incident cervical HPV16 infection, and prevalent HPV16 infections were excluded. Cervical HPV DNA was detected by MY09/MY11 PCR, and genotyping was performed by dot-blot hybridization. Fifteen mL of heparinized blood were centrifuged, and the buffy coat was split into aliquots, frozen at -30 degrees C, and then kept at -80 degrees C. QIAGEN kits were used to extract genomic DNA from the buffy coat specimens. These data come from a study of T cells in women clearing cervical HPV infection (dated by TCRdb to between 2017 and 2018). In the study overall: Cases were 25 women with histologically confirmed HPV16-related CIN3 or worse, including a couple of invasive cancers. The controls were fewer than 30 women whose single incident HPV16 infection cleared within 12 months with no development of precancer or cancer. Blood from cases was collected at the visit where the lesion was first found, while blood from controls was collected once the infection could no longer be detected. For cases, the median interval between lesion detection and blood sampling was over 130 days, with an interquartile range of 90 to 200 days. Since only a few of the women had HLA typing available, the possibility that HLA type was acting as a confounder could not be ruled out. Nested within Costa Rica's Guanacaste HPV Natural History Study, an exploratory proof-of-principle case-control study compared TCR repertoires across cervical HPV16 outcomes. Cases were matched to controls by age within five years and by the year the sample was collected. A median age of almost 35 years was observed in cases versus roughly 40 in controls, and no significant differences in baseline characteristics were found. The parent cohort enrolled roughly 9,400 women aged 18 or older in Guanacaste, Costa Rica, in about 1992 to 1994 and followed the women for six to eight years. As quality controls, five blinded duplicates were added to each group, bringing the total to roughly 60 samples made up of roughly 50 participants and approximately ten replicates.

What the research found in general, with its limitations: The cross-sectional design could not show whether the associations came before the infection or were a result of it, and neither effector/memory subsets nor HPV-specific T cells were isolated. Because T-cell numbers per sample were unknown, differences in richness could reflect varying T-cell content rather than repertoire biology. Random forest classifiers that combined richness and V gene abundances separated cases from controls with an estimated AUC of less than 0.85. TCR repertoire richness was significantly higher in CIN3+ cases than in controls across sequencing depths, while evenness did not differ. Lower TRBV6-7 relative abundance was observed in cases than in controls (approximately 0.1% versus 0.16%; Bonferroni P = 0.0008).

TCR beta CDR3 regions were amplified by multiplex PCR using the immunoSEQ assay from an average of approximately 1,200 ng genomic DNA per sample. To correct primer bias, the assay used a complete synthetic TCR repertoire to set an amplification baseline. Amplicons were sequenced on the Illumina platform. Per the source publication's procedure: Error correction of the sequences involved clustering with frequency ratios plus a modified nearest-neighbor algorithm, after which the sequences were analyzed in the immunoSEQ Analyzer using IMGT gene definitions. At each rarefaction depth, TCR richness and evenness were averaged across 20 rarefaction repeats, and samples with fewer sequences than that depth were excluded. Relative abundances of V, D and J genes were compared between groups using Wilcoxon rank sum tests, with FDR correction applied. An intraclass correlation of just under 96% for TCR richness and an average of around 82% across 65 to 80 gene segments were obtained from the blinded duplicates. TCRdb mirrors the immuneACCESS table, restricted to in-frame sequences. Some clones are absent from its copies; in checked studies, under half trace to an unresolved V gene, and the reason for the others is unknown. V, J and clone size are taken as reported in that table, and D and trimming were inferred from the DNA itself. The data table for this sample lists approximately 40,000 clones. The top ten clones comprise 6% to 9% of the sample.

V sheds 6 bases and J sheds 5 bases, leaving 11 bases between their ends. The germline V gene encodes CDR1 SEHNR and CDR2 FQNEAQ (reference sequence). The CDR3 measures 13 amino acids from cysteine to phenylalanine. The DNA covers only part of the CDR3, 30 bases in frame from base 1. This clonotype was sampled from a woman aged 18 to 75 with a cervical HPV16 infection that either progressed to CIN3+ or cleared (not recorded which). Recombination linked TRBV7-9 to TRBJ2-1, with the identity of the D gene unclear. The sample taken for sequencing was blood buffy coat. The CDR3 corresponds to CASSIAGDNEQFF. The covered CDR3 bases are TGTGCCAGCAGTATCGCAGGTGACAATGAG.